This TCR beta chain was obtained from a study of T cells after yellow fever vaccination. Regarding the study as a whole: The secondary response showed a weaker magnitude and a faster peak, day 5 versus 15. Most primary-vaccination clones reappeared after the booster (approximately 95% CD4, 88% CD8). Highly abundant clonotypes carried over from the bulk population could end up in FACS-sorted repertoires as contaminants.

This clonotype has more than one count but fewer than ten. Antigen unknown. Making TCR cDNA involved 5'RACE template switching, which added UMIs and a universal primer site. TCRdb analysed the 5' RACE reads with MiXCR anew, one entry per CDR3 protein. Of hundreds of thousands of distinct CDR3 sequences listed, roughly 14% are singletons. The CDR3 spans 15 residues. CDR1 and CDR2 from the germline V gene are SGHRS and YFSETQ. V shed 4 bases and J shed 1 base, with 14 bases lying between them. This sequence originates from a man aged 25-40 years who received the YFV17D yellow fever vaccine. V usage is TRBV5-1 and J usage is TRBJ1-1; D gene uncertain. The source was PBMCs, collected on the day of the yellow fever booster vaccination. Written as DNA, the CDR3 is TGCGCCAGCAGCCCCATGGGCGGATCGAACACTGAAGCTTTCTTT. Amino acid sequence: CASSPMGGSNTEAFF.